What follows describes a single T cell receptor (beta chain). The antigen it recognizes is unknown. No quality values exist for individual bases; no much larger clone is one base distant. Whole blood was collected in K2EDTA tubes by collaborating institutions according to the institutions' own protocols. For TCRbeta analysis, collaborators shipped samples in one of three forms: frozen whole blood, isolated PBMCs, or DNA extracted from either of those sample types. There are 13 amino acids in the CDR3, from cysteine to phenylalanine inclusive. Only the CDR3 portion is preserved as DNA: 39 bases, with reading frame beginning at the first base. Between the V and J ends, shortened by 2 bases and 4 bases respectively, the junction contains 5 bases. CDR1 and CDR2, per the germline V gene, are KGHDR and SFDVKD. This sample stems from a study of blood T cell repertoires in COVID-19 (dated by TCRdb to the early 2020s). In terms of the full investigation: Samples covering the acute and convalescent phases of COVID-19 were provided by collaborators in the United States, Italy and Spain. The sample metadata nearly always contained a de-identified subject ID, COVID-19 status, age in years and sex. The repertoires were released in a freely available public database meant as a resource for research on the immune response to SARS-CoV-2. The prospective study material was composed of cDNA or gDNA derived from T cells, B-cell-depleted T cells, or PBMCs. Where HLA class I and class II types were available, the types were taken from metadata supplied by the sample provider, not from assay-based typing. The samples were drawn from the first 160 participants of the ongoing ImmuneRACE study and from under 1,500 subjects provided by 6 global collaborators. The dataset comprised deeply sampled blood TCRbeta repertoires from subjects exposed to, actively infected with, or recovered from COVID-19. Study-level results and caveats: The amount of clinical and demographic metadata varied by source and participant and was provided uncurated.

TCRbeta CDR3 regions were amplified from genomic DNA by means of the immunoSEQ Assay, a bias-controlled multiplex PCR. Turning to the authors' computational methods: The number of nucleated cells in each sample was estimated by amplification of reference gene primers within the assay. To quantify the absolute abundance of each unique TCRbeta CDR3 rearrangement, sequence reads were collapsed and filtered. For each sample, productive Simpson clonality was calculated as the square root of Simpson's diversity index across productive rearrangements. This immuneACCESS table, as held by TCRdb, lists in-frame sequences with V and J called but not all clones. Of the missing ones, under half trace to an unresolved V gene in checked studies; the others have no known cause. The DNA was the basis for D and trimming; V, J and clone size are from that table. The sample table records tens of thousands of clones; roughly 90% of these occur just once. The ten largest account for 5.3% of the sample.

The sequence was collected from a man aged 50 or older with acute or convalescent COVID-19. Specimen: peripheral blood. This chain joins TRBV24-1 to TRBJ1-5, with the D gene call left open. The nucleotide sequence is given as TGTGCCACCAGTGATTCGGGGAATCAGCCCCAGCATTTT. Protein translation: CATSDSGNQPQHF.